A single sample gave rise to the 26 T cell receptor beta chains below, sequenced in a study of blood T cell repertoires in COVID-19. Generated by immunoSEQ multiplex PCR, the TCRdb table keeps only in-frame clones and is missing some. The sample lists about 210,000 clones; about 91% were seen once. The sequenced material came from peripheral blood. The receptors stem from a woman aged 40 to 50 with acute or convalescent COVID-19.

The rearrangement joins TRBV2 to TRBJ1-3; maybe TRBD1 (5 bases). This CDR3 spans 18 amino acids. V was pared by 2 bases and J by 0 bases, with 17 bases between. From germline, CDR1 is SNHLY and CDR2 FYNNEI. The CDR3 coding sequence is TGTGCCAGCAGTGAACCCCGGGCAGGGACTAACTCTGGAAACACCATATATTTT. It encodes CASSEPRAGTNSGNTIYF.

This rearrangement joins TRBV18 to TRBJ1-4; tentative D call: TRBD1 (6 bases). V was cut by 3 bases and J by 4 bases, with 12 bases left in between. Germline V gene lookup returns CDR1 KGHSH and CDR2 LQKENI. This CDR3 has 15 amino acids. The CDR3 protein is CASSPLGAHNEKLFF. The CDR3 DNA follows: TGTGCCAGCTCACCCTTGGGGGCCCATAATGAAAAACTGTTTTTT. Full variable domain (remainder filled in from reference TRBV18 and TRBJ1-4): NAGVMQNPRHLVRRRGQEARLRCSPMKGHSHVYWYRQLPEEGLKFMVYLQKENIIDESGMPKERFSAEFPKEGPSILRIQQVVRGDSAAYFCASSPLGAHNEKLFFGSGTQLSVL.

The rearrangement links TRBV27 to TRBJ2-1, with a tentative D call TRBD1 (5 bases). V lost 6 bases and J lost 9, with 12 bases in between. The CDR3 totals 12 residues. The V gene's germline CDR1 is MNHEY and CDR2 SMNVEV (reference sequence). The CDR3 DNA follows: TGTGCCAGCAGCAAGTCAGGGCCTGAGCAGTTCTTC. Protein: CASSKSGPEQFF.

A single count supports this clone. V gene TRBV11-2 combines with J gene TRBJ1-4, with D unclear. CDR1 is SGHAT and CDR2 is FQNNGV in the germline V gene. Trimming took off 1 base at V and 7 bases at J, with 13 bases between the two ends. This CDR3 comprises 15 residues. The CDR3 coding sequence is TGTGCCAGCAGCTTAGGGCCGGGTAACGGTGAAAAACTGTTTTTT. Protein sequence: CASSLGPGNGEKLFF.

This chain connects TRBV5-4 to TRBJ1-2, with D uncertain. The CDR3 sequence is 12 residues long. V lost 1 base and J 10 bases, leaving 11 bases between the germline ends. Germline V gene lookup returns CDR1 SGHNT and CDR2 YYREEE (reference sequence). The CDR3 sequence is CASSLHGDFYTF. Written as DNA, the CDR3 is TGTGCCAGCAGCTTGCACGGAGACTTCTACACCTTC.

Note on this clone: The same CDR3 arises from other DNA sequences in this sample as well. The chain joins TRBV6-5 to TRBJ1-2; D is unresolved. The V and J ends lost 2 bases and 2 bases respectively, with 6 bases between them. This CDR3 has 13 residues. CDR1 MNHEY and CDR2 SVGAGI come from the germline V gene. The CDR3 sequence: CASSYDTNYGYTF. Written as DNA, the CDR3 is TGTGCCAGCAGTTACGACACCAACTATGGCTACACCTTC.

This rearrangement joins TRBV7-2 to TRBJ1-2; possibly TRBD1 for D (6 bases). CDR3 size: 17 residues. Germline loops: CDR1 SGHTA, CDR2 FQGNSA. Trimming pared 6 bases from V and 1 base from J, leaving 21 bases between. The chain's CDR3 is CASSPPGQSSGNYGYTF. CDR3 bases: TGTGCCAGCAGTCCACCGGGACAATCCTCTGGTAACTATGGCTACACCTTC.

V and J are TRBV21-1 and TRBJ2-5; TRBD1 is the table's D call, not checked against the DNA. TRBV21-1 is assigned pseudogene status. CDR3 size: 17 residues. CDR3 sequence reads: CASSKALGAQGRETQYF. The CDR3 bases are TGTGCCAGCAGCAAAGCGCTCGGGGCACAGGGTAGAGAGACCCAGTACTTC.

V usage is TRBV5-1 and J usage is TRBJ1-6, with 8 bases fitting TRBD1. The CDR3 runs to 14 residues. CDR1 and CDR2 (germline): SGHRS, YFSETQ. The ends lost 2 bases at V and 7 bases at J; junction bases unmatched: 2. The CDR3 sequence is CASSLQGGNSPLHF. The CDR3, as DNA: TGCGCCAGCAGCTTACAGGGGGGGAATTCACCCCTCCACTTT.

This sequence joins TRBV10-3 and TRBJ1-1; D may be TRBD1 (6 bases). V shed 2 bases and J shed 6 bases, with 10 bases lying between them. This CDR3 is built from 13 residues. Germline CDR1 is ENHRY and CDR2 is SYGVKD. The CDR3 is CAISERDKSEAFF. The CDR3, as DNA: TGTGCCATCAGTGAGCGGGACAAGTCTGAAGCTTTCTTT.

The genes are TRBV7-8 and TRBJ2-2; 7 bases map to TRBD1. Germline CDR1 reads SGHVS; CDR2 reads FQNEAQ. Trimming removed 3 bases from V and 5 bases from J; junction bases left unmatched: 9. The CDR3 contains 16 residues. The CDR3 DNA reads TGTGCCAGCAGCTTCTCGGCAGGGGGAATAACCGGGGAGCTGTTTTTT. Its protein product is CASSFSAGGITGELFF. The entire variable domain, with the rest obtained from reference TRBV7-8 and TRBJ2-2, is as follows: GAGVSQSPRYKVAKRGQDVALRCDPISGHVSLFWYQQALGQGPEFLTYFQNEAQLDKSGLPSDRFFAERPEGSVSTLKIQRTQQEDSAVYLCASSFSAGGITGELFFGEGSRLTVL.

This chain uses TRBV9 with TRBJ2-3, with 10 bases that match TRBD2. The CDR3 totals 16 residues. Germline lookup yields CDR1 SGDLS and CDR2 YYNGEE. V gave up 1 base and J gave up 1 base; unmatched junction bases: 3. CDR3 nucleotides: TGTGCCAGCAGCGTACCTCTAGCGGGGGGCACAGATACGCAGTATTTT. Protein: CASSVPLAGGTDTQYF.

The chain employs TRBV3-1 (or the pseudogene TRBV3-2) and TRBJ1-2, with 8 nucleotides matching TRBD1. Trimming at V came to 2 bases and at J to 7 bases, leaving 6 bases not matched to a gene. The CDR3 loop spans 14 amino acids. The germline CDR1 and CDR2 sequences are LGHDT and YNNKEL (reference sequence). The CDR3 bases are TGTGCCAGCAGCCAAATCCGGGACAGGTCTGGCTACACCTTC. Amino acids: CASSQIRDRSGYTF.

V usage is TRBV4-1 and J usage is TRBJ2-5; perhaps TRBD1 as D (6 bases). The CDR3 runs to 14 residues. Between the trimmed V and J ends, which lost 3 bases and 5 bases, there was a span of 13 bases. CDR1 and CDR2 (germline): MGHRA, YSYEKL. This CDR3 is CASSQIQGLETQYF. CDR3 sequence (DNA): TGCGCCAGCAGCCAGATACAGGGTTTGGAGACCCAGTACTTC.

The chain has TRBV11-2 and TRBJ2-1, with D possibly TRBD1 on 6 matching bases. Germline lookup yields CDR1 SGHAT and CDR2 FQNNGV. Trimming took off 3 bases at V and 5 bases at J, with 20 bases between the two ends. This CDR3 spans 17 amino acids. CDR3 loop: CASSLRVGTRTNNEQFF. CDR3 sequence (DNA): TGTGCCAGCAGCTTGAGAGTCGGGACACGTACGAACAATGAGCAGTTCTTC.

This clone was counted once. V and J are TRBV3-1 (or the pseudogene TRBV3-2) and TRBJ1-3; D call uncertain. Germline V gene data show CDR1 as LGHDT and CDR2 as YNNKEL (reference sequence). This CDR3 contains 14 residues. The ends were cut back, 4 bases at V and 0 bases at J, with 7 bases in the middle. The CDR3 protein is CASSLGPSGNTIYF. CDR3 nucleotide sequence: TGTGCCAGCAGCCTTGGGCCCTCTGGAAACACCATATATTTT.

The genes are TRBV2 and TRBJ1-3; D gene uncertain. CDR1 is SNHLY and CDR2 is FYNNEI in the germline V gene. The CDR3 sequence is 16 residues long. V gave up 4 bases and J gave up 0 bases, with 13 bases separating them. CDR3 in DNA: TGTGCCAGCAGTGTCAGTTTCCCCACCTCTGGAAACACCATATATTTT. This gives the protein CASSVSFPTSGNTIYF.

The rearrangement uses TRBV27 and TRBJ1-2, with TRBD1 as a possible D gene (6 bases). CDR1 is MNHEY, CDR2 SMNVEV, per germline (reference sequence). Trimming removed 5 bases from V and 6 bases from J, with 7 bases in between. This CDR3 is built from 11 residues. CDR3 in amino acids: CASSTGHGYTF. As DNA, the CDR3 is TGTGCCAGCAGTACAGGGCATGGCTACACCTTC.

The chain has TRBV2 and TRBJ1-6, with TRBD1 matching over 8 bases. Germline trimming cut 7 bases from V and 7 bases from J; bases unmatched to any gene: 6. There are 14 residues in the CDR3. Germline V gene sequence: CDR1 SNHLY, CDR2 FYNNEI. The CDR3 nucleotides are TGTGCCAGCATCGATGACAGGGGAAATTCACCCCTCCACTTT. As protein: CASIDDRGNSPLHF.

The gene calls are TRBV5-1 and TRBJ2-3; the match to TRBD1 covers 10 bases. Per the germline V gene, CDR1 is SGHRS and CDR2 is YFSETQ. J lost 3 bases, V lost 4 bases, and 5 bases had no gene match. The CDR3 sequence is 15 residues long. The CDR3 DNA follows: TGCGCCAGCAGCCGACAGGGGGCTGAAACAGATACGCAGTATTTT. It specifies CASSRQGAETDTQYF. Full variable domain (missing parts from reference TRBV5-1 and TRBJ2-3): KAGVTQTPRYLIKTRGQQVTLSCSPISGHRSVSWYQQTPGQGLQFLFEYFSETQRNKGNFPGRFSGRQFSNSRSEMNVSTLELGDSALYLCASSRQGAETDTQYFGPGTRLTVL.

The CDR3 protein is CASSAGTGFSPLHF. In nucleotides, the CDR3 is TGTGCCAGCAGTGCCGGGACAGGGTTCTCACCCCTCCACTTT. The chain links TRBV27 to TRBJ1-6, with 9 bases matching TRBD1. V was pared by 5 bases and J by 10 bases, with 6 bases of the junction left unmatched. This CDR3 is 14 amino acids long. Germline V CDR1 and CDR2: MNHEY, SMNVEV (reference sequence).

This CDR3 reads CASSLGLGTLNEKLFF. The CDR3 coding sequence is TGCGCCAGCAGCTTGGGTCTAGGGACTCTTAATGAAAAACTGTTTTTT. The chain recombines TRBV5-1 with TRBJ1-4; tentative D call: TRBD1 (5 bases). This CDR3 contains 16 residues. V was pared by 0 bases and J by 4 bases, with 13 bases between. Looked up from germline, CDR1 is SGHRS and CDR2 is YFSETQ.

The chain's CDR3 is CASSTGQGVNYGYTF. For the CDR3, the DNA is TGTGCCAGCAGCACCGGACAGGGAGTGAACTATGGCTACACCTTC. V and J are TRBV27 and TRBJ1-2; 8 bases agree with TRBD1. Trimming at V came to 6 bases and at J to 2 bases, leaving 8 bases not matched to a gene. Per germline, CDR1 MNHEY and CDR2 SMNVEV (reference sequence). The CDR3 contains 15 residues.

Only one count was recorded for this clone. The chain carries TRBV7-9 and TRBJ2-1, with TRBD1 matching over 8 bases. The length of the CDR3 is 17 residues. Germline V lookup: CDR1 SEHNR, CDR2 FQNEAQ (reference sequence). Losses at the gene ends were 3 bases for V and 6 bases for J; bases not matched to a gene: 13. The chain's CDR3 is CASSFPLGDRYSNEQFF. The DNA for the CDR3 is TGTGCCAGCAGCTTCCCTTTGGGGGACAGGTACAGCAATGAGCAGTTCTTC.

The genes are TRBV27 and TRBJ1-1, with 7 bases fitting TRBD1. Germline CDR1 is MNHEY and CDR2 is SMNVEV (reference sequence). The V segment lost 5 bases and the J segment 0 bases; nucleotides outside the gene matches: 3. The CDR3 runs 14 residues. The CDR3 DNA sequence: TGTGCCAGCAGTGTGGGACAGCTGAACACTGAAGCTTTCTTT. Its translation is CASSVGQLNTEAFF.

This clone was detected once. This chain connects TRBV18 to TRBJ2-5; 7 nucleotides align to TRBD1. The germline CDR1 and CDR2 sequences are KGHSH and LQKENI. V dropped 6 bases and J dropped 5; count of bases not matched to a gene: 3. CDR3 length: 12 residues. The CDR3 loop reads CASSGQRETQYF. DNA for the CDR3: TGTGCCAGCTCGGGACAGCGTGAGACCCAGTACTTC.